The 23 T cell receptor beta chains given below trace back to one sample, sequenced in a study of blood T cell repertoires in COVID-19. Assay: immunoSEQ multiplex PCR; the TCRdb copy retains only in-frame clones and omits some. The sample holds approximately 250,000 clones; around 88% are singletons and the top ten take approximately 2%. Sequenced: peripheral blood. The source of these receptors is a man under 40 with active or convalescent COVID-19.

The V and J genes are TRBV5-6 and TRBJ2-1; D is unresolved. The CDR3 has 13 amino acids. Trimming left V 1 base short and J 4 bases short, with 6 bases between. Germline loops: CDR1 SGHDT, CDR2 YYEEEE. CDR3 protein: CASSLSWYNEQFF. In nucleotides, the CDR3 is TGTGCCAGCAGCTTGAGCTGGTACAATGAGCAGTTCTTC.

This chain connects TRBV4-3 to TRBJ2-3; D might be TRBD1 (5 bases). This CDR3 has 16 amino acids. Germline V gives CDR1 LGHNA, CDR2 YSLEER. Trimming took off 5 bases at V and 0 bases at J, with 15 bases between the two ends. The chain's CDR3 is CASSRGVGASTDTQYF. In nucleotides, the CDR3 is TGCGCCAGCAGCAGAGGCGTAGGGGCTAGCACAGATACGCAGTATTTT.

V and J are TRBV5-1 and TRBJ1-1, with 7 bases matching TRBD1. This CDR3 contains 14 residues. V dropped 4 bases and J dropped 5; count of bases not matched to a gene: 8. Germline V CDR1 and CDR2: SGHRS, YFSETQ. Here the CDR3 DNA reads TGCGCCAGCAGCCCGCAGACAGGGAATACTGAAGCTTTCTTT. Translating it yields CASSPQTGNTEAFF.

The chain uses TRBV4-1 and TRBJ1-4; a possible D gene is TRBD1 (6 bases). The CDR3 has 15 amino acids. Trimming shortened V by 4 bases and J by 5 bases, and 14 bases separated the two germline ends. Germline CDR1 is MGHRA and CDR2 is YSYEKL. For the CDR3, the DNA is TGCGCCAGCAGCCTGCCGACAGGCCCGAATGAAAAACTGTTTTTT. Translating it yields CASSLPTGPNEKLFF.

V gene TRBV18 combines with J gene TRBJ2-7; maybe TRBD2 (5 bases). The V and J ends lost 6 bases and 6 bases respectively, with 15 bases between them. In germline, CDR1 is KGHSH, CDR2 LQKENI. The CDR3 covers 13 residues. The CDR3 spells CASSPSNGVEQYF. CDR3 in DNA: TGTGCCAGCTCCCCATCTAACGGGGTCGAGCAGTACTTC.

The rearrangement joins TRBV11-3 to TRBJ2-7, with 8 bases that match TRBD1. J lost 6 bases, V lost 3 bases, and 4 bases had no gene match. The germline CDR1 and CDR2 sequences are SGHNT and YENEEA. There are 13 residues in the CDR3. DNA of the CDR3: TGTGCCAGCAGCTTGGACAGGGCCGGCGAGCAGTACTTC. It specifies CASSLDRAGEQYF.

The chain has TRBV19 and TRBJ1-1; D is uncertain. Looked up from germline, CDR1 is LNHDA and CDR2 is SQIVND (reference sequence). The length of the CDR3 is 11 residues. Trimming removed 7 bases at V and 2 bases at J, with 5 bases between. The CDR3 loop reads CASTLNTEAFF. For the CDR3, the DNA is TGTGCCAGTACGCTAAACACTGAAGCTTTCTTT.

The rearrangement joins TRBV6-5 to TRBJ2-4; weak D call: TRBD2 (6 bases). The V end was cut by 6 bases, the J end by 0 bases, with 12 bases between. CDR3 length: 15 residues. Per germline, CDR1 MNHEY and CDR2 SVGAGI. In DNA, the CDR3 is TGTGCCAGCAGATCCGCGGGACTAGCCAAAAACATTCAGTACTTC. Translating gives CASRSAGLAKNIQYF.

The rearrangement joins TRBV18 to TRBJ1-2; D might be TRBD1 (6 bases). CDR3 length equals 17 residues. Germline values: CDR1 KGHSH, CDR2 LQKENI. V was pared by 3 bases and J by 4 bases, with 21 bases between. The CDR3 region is CASSPAPDSPGGYGYTF. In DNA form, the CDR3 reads TGTGCCAGCTCACCCGCCCCGGACAGCCCGGGAGGCTATGGCTACACCTTC.

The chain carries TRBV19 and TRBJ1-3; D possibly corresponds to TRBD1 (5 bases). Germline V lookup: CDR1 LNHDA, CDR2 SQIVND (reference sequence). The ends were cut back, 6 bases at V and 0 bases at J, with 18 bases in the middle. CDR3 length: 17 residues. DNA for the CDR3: TGTGCCAGTAGGGGGAGGGACTACTACCGCTCTGGAAACACCATATATTTT. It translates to CASRGRDYYRSGNTIYF.

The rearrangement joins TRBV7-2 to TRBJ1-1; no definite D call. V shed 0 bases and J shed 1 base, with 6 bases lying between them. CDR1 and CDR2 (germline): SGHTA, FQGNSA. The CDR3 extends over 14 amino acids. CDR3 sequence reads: CASSLATENTEAFF. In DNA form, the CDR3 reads TGTGCCAGCAGCTTAGCAACAGAGAACACTGAAGCTTTCTTT. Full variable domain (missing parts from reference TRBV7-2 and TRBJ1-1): GAGVSQSPSNKVTEKGKDVELRCDPISGHTALYWYRQSLGQGLEFLIYFQGNSAPDKSGLPSDRFSAERTGGSVSTLTIQRTQQEDSAVYLCASSLATENTEAFFGQGTRLTVV.

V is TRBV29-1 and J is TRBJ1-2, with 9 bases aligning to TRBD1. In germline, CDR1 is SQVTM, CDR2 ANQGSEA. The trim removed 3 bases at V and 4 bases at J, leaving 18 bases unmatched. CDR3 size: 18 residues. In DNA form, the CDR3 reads TGCAGCGTTGATGTTGAGCGGGGACAGGGCTTTCTAGGCTATGGCTACACCTTC. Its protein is CSVDVERGQGFLGYGYTF.

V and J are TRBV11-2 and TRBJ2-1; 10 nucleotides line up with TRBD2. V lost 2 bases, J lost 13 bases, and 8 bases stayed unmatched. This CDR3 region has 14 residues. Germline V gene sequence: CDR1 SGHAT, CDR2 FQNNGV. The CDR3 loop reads CASSLSAGGLGQFF. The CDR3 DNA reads TGTGCCAGCAGCTTATCAGCGGGGGGGCTTGGCCAGTTCTTC.

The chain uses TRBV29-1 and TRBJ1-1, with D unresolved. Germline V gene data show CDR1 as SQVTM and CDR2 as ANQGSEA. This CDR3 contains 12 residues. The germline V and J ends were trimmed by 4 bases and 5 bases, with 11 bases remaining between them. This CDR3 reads CSVAVAETEAFF. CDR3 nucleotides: TGCAGCGTTGCCGTGGCAGAAACTGAAGCTTTCTTT.

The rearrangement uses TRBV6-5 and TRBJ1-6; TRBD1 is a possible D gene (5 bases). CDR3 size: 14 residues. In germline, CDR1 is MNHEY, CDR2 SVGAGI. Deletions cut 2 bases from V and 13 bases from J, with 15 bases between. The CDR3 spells CASSYVREGAPLHF. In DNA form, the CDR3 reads TGTGCCAGCAGTTACGTCCGAGAAGGGGCGCCCCTCCACTTT.

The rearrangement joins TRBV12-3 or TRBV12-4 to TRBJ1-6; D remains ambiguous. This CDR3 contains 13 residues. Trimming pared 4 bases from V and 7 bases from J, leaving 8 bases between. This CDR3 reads CASSSDGNSPLHF. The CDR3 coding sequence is TGTGCCAGCAGTTCCGACGGGAATTCACCCCTCCACTTT.

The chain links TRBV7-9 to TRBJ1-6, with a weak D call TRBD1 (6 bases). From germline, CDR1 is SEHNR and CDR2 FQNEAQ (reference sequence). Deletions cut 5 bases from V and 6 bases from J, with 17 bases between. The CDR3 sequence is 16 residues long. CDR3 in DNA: TGTGCCAGCAGCACACCGGACCAGGGGCGTAATTCACCCCTCCACTTT. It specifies CASSTPDQGRNSPLHF.

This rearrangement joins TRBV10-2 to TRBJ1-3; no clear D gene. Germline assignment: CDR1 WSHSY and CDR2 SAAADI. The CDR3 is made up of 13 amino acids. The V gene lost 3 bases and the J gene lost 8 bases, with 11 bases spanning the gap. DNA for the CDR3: TGCGCCAGCAGTGACAGGCCTTGGGACACCATATATTTT. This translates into CASSDRPWDTIYF.

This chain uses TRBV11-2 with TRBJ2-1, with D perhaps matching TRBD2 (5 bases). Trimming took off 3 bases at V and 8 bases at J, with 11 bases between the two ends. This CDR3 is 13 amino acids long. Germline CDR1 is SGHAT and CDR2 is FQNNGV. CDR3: CASSFAAGDEQFF. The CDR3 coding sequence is TGTGCCAGCAGCTTCGCGGCCGGGGATGAGCAGTTCTTC.

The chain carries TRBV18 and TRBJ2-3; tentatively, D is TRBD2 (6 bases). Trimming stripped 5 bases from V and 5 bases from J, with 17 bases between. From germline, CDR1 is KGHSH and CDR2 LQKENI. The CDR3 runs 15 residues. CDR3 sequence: CASSTAGSMVDTQYF. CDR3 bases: TGTGCCAGCTCAACAGCGGGCTCCATGGTAGATACGCAGTATTTT.

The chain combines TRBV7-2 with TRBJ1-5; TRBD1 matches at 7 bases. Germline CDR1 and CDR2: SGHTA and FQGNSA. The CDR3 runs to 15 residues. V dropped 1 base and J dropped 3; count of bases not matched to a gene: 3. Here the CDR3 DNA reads TGTGCCAGCAGCTTAGATGGGACAGTCAATCAGCCCCAGCATTTT. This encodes CASSLDGTVNQPQHF.

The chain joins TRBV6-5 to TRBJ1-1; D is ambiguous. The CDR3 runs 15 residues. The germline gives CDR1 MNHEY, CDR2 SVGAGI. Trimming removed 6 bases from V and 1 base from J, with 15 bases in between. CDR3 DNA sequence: TGTGCCAGCAGAGACGCTTTGGACTCGAACACTGAAGCTTTCTTT. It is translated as CASRDALDSNTEAFF.

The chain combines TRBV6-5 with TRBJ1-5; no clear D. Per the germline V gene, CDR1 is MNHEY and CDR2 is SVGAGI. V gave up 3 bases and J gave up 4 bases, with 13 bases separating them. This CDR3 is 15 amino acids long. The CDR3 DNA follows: TGTGCCAGCAGTTATCAGCCGGGTTTAAATCAGCCCCAGCATTTT. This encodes CASSYQPGLNQPQHF.